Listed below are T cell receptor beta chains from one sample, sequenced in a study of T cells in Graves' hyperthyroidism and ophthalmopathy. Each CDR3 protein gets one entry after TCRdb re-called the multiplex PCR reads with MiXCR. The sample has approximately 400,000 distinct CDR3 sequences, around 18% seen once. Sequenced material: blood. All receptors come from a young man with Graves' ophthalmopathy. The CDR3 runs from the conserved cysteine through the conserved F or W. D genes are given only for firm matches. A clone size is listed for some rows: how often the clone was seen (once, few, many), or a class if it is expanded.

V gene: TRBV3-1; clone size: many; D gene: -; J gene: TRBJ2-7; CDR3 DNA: TGTGCCAGCAGCCCCCACAGTTCCTACGAGCAGTACTTC; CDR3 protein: CASSPHSSYEQYF
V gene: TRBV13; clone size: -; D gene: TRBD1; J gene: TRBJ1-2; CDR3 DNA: TGTGCCAGCAGCTCCCTCCGGGACAGGAGACTTTTGTATGGCTACACCTTC; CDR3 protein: CASSSLRDRRLLYGYTF
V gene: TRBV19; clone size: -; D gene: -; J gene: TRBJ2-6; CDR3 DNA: TGTGCCAGTAGTCCTCAGGGCGGCTCTGGGGCCAACGTCCTGACTTTC; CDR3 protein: CASSPQGGSGANVLTF
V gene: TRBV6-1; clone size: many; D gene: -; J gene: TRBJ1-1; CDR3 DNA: TGTGCCAGCAGTGAAGGACGGGACATTTTGGGCACTGAAGCTTTCTTT; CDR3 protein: CASSEGRDILGTEAFF
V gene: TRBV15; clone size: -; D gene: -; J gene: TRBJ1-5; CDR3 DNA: TGTGCCACCAGCAGAGAGGCCTCGAATCAGCCCCAGCATTTT; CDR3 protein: CATSREASNQPQHF
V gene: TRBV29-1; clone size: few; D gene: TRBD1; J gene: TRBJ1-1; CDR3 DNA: TGCAGCGCGACAGGGGGCGGAAACACTGAAGCTTTCTTT; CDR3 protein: CSATGGGNTEAFF
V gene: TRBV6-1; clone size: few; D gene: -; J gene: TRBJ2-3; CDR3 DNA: TGTGCCAGCAGTCTCGATCGGCATACGCAGTATTTT; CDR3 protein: CASSLDRHTQYF
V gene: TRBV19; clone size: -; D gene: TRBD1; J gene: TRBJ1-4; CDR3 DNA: TGTGCCAGTGGGGGACAGGGCTCTGAAAAACTGTTTTTT; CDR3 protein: CASGGQGSEKLFF
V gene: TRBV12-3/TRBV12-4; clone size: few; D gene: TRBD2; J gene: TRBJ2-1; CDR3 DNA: TGTGCCATACCTACTAGCGGGCTTTACAATGAGCAGTTCTTC; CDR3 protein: CAIPTSGLYNEQFF
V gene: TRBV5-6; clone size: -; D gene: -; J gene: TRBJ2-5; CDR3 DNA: TGTGCCAGCAGCTTGGAGGTAGAAGTGTCGGCCCAGTACTTC; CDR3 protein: CASSLEVEVSAQYF
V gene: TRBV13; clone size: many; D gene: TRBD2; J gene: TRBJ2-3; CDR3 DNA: TGTGCCAGCAGCTTAATCCGACAGGGACGACTAGCGGGGGGGGAGCAGTATTTT; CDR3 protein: CASSLIRQGRLAGGEQYF
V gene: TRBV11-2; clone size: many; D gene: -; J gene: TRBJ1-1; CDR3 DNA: TGTGCCAGCAGCTTAGAAACCGGTGCTGAAGCTTTCTTT; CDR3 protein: CASSLETGAEAFF
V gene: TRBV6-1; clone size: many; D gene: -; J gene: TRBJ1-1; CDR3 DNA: TGTGCCAGCAGGGACGTTGGGGCGGGTGAAGCTTTCTTT; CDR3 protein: CASRDVGAGEAFF
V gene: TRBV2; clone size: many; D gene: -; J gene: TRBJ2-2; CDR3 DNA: TGTGCCAGCAGAGGGTCGGGGGTCACCGGGGAGCTGTTTTTT; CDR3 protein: CASRGSGVTGELFF
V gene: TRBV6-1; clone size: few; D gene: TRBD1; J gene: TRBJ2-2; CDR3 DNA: TGTGCCAGCAGGGCCGGGACAGGGGGGGACACCGGGGAGCTGTTTTTT; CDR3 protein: CASRAGTGGDTGELFF
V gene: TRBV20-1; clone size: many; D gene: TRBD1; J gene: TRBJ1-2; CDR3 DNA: TGCAGTGCTCCTGCCCTAGGGACAGGCCTTTTCTATGGCTACACCTTC; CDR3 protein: CSAPALGTGLFYGYTF
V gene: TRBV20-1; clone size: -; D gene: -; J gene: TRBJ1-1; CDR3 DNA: TGCAGGGGGGGGTATTCGAACACTGAAGCTTTCTTT; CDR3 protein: CRGGYSNTEAFF
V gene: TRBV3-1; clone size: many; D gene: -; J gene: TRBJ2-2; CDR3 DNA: TGTGCCAGCAGTCAATTACAGGGAACCGGGGAGCTGTTTTTT; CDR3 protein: CASSQLQGTGELFF
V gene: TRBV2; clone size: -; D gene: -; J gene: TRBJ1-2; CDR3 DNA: TGTGCCAGCAGTGTAGGGGGGGGTTGGGACCCTAACTATGGCTACACCTTC; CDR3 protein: CASSVGGGWDPNYGYTF
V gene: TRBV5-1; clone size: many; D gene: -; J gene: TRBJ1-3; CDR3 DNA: TGCGCCAGCAGCTTGTTGCCTATATATTTT; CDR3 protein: CASSLLPIYF
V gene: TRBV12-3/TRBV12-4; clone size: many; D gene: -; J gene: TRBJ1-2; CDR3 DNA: TGTGCCAGCAGTTTAGGAGCGGGTGGGGGACTCGACGGCTACACCTTC; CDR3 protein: CASSLGAGGGLDGYTF
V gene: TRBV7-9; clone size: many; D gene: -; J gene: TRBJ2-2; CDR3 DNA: TGTGCCAGCAGCTTATATAACACCGGGGAGCTGTTTTTT; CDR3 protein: CASSLYNTGELFF
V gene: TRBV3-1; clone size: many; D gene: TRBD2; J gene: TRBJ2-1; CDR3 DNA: TGTGCCAGCAGCCAAGAGAGGCTAGCGGGGGGAGAGCAGTTCTTC; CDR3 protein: CASSQERLAGGEQFF
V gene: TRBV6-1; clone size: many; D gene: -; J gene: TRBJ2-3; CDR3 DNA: TGTGCCAGCAGTTCGCGGGCAGATACGCAGTATTTT; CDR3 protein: CASSSRADTQYF
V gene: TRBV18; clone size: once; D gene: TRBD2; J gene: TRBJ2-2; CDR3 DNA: TGTGCCAGCTCACCGGGACTAGCGGGGCCGACCGGGGAGCTGTTTTTT; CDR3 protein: CASSPGLAGPTGELFF
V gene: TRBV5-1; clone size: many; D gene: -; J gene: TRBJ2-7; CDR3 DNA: TGCGCCAGCAGCTTGGACAGCCGCTCCTACGAGCAGTACTTC; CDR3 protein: CASSLDSRSYEQYF
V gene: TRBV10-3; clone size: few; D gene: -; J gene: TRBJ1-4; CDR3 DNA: TGTGCCATCTCGGGAGGGTCGACTAATGGCGAAAAACTGTTTTTT; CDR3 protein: CAISGGSTNGEKLFF
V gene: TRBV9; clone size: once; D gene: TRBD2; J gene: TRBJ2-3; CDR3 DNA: TGTGCCAGTATGAAGACTAGCGGGGGACCCGATACGCAGTATTTT; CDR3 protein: CASMKTSGGPDTQYF
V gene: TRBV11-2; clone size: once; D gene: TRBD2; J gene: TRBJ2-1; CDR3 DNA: TGTGCCAGCAGCGCCCGACCCCGGACTAGCGGGGGGCGGGGTGAGCAGTTCTTC; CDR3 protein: CASSARPRTSGGRGEQFF